One sample yielded the 8 T cell receptor beta chains listed below, sequenced in a study of CD8+CD57+ T cells in acquired aplastic anemia. TCR beta VDJ and CDR3 were profiled, and genomic DNA was the template. TCRdb reprocessed the reads with MiXCR, giving one entry per CDR3 protein. Of around 170,000 distinct CDR3 sequences in the sample, 45% to 50% were seen once. Specimen: sorted CD4+, CD8+, or CD8+CD57+ T cells (not recorded which) from PBMCs. Receptors originate from a human donor in good health.

On this clonotype itself: This sequence may be a read error, since a much larger clone differs from it by one base. This chain connects TRBV5-1 to TRBJ2-1; the match to TRBD2 covers 10 bases. The junction had 11 bases not matched to a gene; V was cut back by 10 bases and J by 7 bases. The CDR3 extends over 14 amino acids. The germline gives CDR1 SGHRS, CDR2 YFSETQ. This CDR3 is CAPQWLAGVNEQFF. CDR3 bases: TGCGCCCCCCAGTGGCTAGCGGGAGTTAATGAGCAGTTCTTC.

The genes are TRBV29-1 and TRBJ2-1; possibly TRBD2 for D (6 bases). V dropped 4 bases and J dropped 15 bases, with 19 bases sitting between them. The CDR3 is made up of 12 amino acids. Germline lookup yields CDR1 SQVTM and CDR2 ANQGSEA. The DNA of the CDR3 is TGCAGCGTTGGGGGGGAGGCCAATGGGCGGTTCTTC. This codes for CSVGGEANGRFF.

The rearrangement links TRBV20-1 to TRBJ2-5; D possibly corresponds to TRBD2 (5 bases). Between the trimmed V and J ends, which lost 6 bases and 5 bases, there was a span of 25 bases. The CDR3 runs to 16 residues. The germline gives CDR1 DFQATT, CDR2 SNEGSKA (reference sequence). The CDR3 is CSASSLSVGERETQYF. CDR3 DNA: TGCAGTGCCAGCAGTTTGTCAGTGGGAGAACGCGAGACCCAGTACTTC.

This clonotype was found a few times. The J gene is TRBJ1-2, the V gene TRBV19; D might be TRBD1 (6 bases). The germline gives CDR1 LNHDA, CDR2 SQIVND (reference sequence). V lost 2 bases, J lost 4 bases, and 8 bases lay in between. CDR3 size: 13 residues. CDR3 protein: CASSIRGIYGYTF. The CDR3 nucleotides read TGTGCCAGTAGTATAAGGGGGATCTATGGCTACACCTTC.

The chain carries TRBV19 and TRBJ1-6; 9 bases agree with TRBD1. With 10 bases clipped from V and 6 bases from J, the junction kept 10 bases outside the gene matches. The CDR3 runs 15 residues. Germline CDR1 is LNHDA and CDR2 is SQIVND (reference sequence). CDR3 sequence: CATKGQGQLNSPLHF. For the CDR3, the DNA is TGTGCCACAAAGGGACAGGGCCAACTTAATTCACCCCTCCACTTT. Full variable domain (rest looked up from reference TRBV19 and TRBJ1-6): DGGITQSPKYLFRKEGQNVTLSCEQNLNHDAMYWYRQDPGQGLRLIYYSQIVNDFQKGDIAEGYSVSREKKESFPLTVTSAQKNPTAFYLCATKGQGQLNSPLHFGNGTRLTVT.

The table lists this clonotype with many counts. The gene calls are TRBV29-1 and TRBJ1-4; D ambiguous. This CDR3 comprises 16 residues. The germline gives CDR1 SQVTM, CDR2 ANQGSEA. The germline V and J ends were trimmed by 4 bases and 7 bases, with 22 bases remaining between them. CDR3 bases: TGCAGCGTTGGATTTGGGTTTGCACGGTCGGGTGAAAAACTGTTTTTT. Amino acids: CSVGFGFARSGEKLFF. Full variable domain (outside the CDR3, taken from reference TRBV29-1 and TRBJ1-4): SAVISQKPSRDICQRGTSLTIQCQVDSQVTMMFWYRQQPGQSLTLIATANQGSEATYESGFVIDKFPISRPNLTFSTLTVSNMSPEDSSIYLCSVGFGFARSGEKLFFGSGTQLSVL.

This clonotype appeared a few times. The gene calls are TRBV18 and TRBJ2-7, with 12 bases lining up with TRBD2. Per germline, CDR1 KGHSH and CDR2 LQKENI. J was trimmed by 3 bases and V by 0 bases; bases with no gene match: 6. The CDR3 sequence is 17 residues long. The CDR3, as DNA: TGTGCCAGCTCACCACCGCGGGGGACTAGCGGGTTCTACGAGCAGTACTTC. The encoded protein is CASSPPRGTSGFYEQYF.

The V and J genes are TRBV19 and TRBJ2-7; TRBD2 agrees at 7 bases. The V segment lost 3 bases and the J segment 2 bases; nucleotides outside the gene matches: 7. Germline V gives CDR1 LNHDA, CDR2 SQIVND (reference sequence). This CDR3 contains 15 residues. CDR3 DNA: TGTGCCAGTAGTATCGCGCCCGGGGGGACCTACGAGCAGTACTTC. As protein: CASSIAPGGTYEQYF. The full variable domain, with the rest looked up from reference TRBV19 and TRBJ2-7, is DGGITQSPKYLFRKEGQNVTLSCEQNLNHDAMYWYRQDPGQGLRLIYYSQIVNDFQKGDIAEGYSVSREKKESFPLTVTSAQKNPTAFYLCASSIAPGGTYEQYFGPGTRLTVT.